This is a list of T cell receptor beta chains from one sample in a study of T cells in Graves' hyperthyroidism and ophthalmopathy. TCRdb reanalysed the multiplex PCR reads using MiXCR and keeps one entry per CDR3 protein. This sample has approximately 640,000 distinct CDR3 sequences; 45% occur once, and the top ten carry under 8%. The sample comprised peripheral blood or thyroid tissue (not recorded which). The origin of the receptors is an adult man with Graves' disease, either hyperthyroidism or ophthalmopathy (not recorded which). Both conserved end residues are part of each CDR3. Each record gives: V gene, D gene, clone size, J gene, CDR3 protein, CDR3 DNA. The D gene is left open where the match is weak. Expanded clones are given a class, and other clones once, few, many or no size at all.

V: TRBV7-9; D: NA; size: NA; J: TRBJ2-5; CDR3: CASSFLGAAETQYF; DNA: TGTGCCAGCAGTTTTCTGGGGGCCGCGGAGACCCAGTACTTC
V: TRBV7-8; D: TRBD1; size: many; J: TRBJ1-4; CDR3: CASSGKGAEVEKLFF; DNA: TGTGCCAGCAGCGGGAAGGGGGCGGAGGTGGAAAAACTGTTTTTT
V: TRBV6-5; D: TRBD2; size: NA; J: TRBJ2-5; CDR3: CASSYLAGTEETQYF; DNA: TGTGCCAGCAGTTACCTAGCGGGGACGGAAGAGACCCAGTACTTC
V: TRBV25-1; D: NA; size: many; J: TRBJ1-6; CDR3: CASSEFENSPLHF; DNA: TGTGCCAGCAGTGAATTCGAGAATTCACCCCTCCACTTT
V: TRBV7-6; D: NA; size: NA; J: TRBJ2-6; CDR3: CASSTSNPLAPGANALTF; DNA: TGTGCCAGCAGCACCTCCAATCCGCTAGCTCCTGGGGCCAACGCCCTGACTTTC
V: TRBV29-1; D: NA; size: NA; J: TRBJ2-5; CDR3: CSSDGLGETQYF; DNA: TGCAGCAGTGACGGGCTTGGCGAGACCCAGTACTTC
V: TRBV20-1; D: NA; size: many; J: TRBJ1-2; CDR3: CSARVVDDYGYTF; DNA: TGCAGTGCTAGAGTAGTGGACGACTATGGCTACACCTTC
V: TRBV19; D: NA; size: NA; J: TRBJ1-1; CDR3: CASSITGSGTEAFF; DNA: TGTGCCAGTAGTATAACAGGGAGTGGGACTGAAGCTTTCTTT
V: TRBV5-1; D: TRBD1; size: NA; J: TRBJ1-1; CDR3: CASSLVPDRVSEAFF; DNA: TGCGCCAGCAGCTTGGTTCCGGACAGGGTATCTGAAGCTTTCTTT
V: TRBV7-2; D: NA; size: many; J: TRBJ2-5; CDR3: CASSLPVREETQYF; DNA: TGTGCCAGCAGCTTACCCGTTAGGGAAGAGACCCAGTACTTC
V: TRBV25-1; D: NA; size: NA; J: TRBJ1-3; CDR3: CASSHGQNSGNTIYF; DNA: TGTGCCAGCAGCCACGGACAGAACTCTGGAAACACCATATATTTT
V: TRBV7-9; D: NA; size: many; J: TRBJ1-5; CDR3: CASSLGDGRSQPQHF; DNA: TGTGCCAGCAGCCTTGGGGACGGTCGTAGCCAGCCCCAGCATTTT
V: TRBV9; D: NA; size: NA; J: TRBJ1-1; CDR3: CASSVGSKISLTEAFF; DNA: TGTGCCAGCAGCGTGGGCTCAAAGATTTCTCTTACTGAAGCTTTCTTT
V: TRBV6-1; D: TRBD2; size: NA; J: TRBJ2-5; CDR3: CASSGGLAGTETQYF; DNA: TGTGCCAGCAGTGGGGGACTAGCGGGGACGGAGACCCAGTACTTC
V: TRBV10-3; D: TRBD1; size: many; J: TRBJ1-5; CDR3: CATGQGGVGNQPQHF; DNA: TGTGCCACCGGACAGGGAGGGGTAGGCAATCAGCCCCAGCATTTT
V: TRBV7-9; D: NA; size: once; J: TRBJ2-6; CDR3: CASSLAGRGTEAF; DNA: TGTGCCAGCAGCTTAGCAGGGCGGGGCACTGAAGCTTTC
V: TRBV7-9; D: NA; size: NA; J: TRBJ1-4; CDR3: CASSLGRRGGTNEKLFF; DNA: TGTGCCAGCAGCTTGGGACGCAGGGGAGGAACTAATGAAAAACTGTTTTTT
V: TRBV19; D: NA; size: NA; J: TRBJ2-7; CDR3: CASSIYGVGDYEQYF; DNA: TGTGCCAGTAGTATATATGGTGTGGGTGACTACGAGCAGTACTTC
V: TRBV9; D: TRBD2; size: NA; J: TRBJ2-5; CDR3: CASSPGLAGTHQETQYF; DNA: TGTGCCAGCAGTCCAGGACTAGCGGGAACTCACCAAGAGACCCAGTACTTC
V: TRBV25-1; D: NA; size: NA; J: TRBJ2-7; CDR3: CALGRSSYEQYF; DNA: TGTGCCCTCGGACGAAGCTCCTACGAGCAGTACTTC
V: TRBV16; D: TRBD1; size: NA; J: TRBJ1-2; CDR3: CASSPIPPGTGVGHTF; DNA: TGTGCCAGCAGCCCTATCCCACCCGGGACAGGGGTAGGCCACACCTTC
V: TRBV7-9; D: TRBD1; size: NA; J: TRBJ1-4; CDR3: CASRHGQGYNEKLFF; DNA: TGTGCCAGCAGACACGGACAGGGCTATAATGAAAAACTGTTTTTT
V: TRBV5-1; D: NA; size: few; J: TRBJ1-1; CDR3: CASSSGVSDTEAFF; DNA: TGCGCCAGCAGCTCAGGGGTATCAGACACTGAAGCTTTCTTT
V: TRBV19; D: NA; size: few; J: TRBJ1-2; CDR3: CASSIWRQPSNYGYTF; DNA: TGTGCCAGTAGTATTTGGCGACAGCCGTCTAACTATGGCTACACCTTC
V: TRBV25-1; D: NA; size: NA; J: TRBJ1-4; CDR3: CASSESAGDATNEKLFF; DNA: TGTGCCAGCAGTGAATCCGCAGGGGACGCAACTAATGAAAAACTGTTTTTT
V: TRBV10-3; D: NA; size: many; J: TRBJ2-2; CDR3: CAISGPATGTGELFF; DNA: TGTGCCATCAGTGGGCCCGCGACAGGCACCGGGGAGCTGTTTTTT
V: TRBV20-1; D: NA; size: few; J: TRBJ2-7; CDR3: CSARRDPHEQYF; DNA: TGCAGTGCTAGACGGGACCCCCACGAGCAGTACTTC
V: TRBV7-3; D: TRBD1; size: NA; J: TRBJ1-1; CDR3: CASSYYPGQVNTEAFF; DNA: TGTGCCAGCAGCTACTACCCGGGACAGGTAAACACTGAAGCTTTCTTT
V: TRBV6-5; D: NA; size: many; J: TRBJ1-1; CDR3: CASSRTGGGSHTEAFF; DNA: TGTGCCAGCAGTCGCACCGGGGGGGGTTCCCACACTGAAGCTTTCTTT
V: TRBV2; D: NA; size: NA; J: TRBJ1-2; CDR3: CASLGGIGYTF; DNA: TGTGCCAGCTTAGGGGGTATTGGCTACACCTTC
V: TRBV7-6; D: NA; size: few; J: TRBJ1-4; CDR3: CASSLLAGANEKLFF; DNA: TGTGCCAGCAGCTTATTGGCAGGGGCTAATGAAAAACTGTTTTTT
V: TRBV29-1; D: NA; size: NA; J: TRBJ1-1; CDR3: CSLKQGNTEAFF; DNA: TGCAGCTTGAAACAGGGCAACACTGAAGCTTTCTTT
V: TRBV5-1; D: TRBD1; size: many; J: TRBJ1-2; CDR3: CASSLGGQDSYTF; DNA: TGCGCCAGCAGCTTGGGGGGACAGGACAGCTACACCTTC
V: TRBV7-9; D: TRBD1; size: NA; J: TRBJ1-4; CDR3: CAGSLVTGVKLFF; DNA: TGTGCCGGCAGCTTAGTAACAGGGGTGAAACTGTTTTTT
V: TRBV20-1; D: NA; size: NA; J: TRBJ2-7; CDR3: CSASSRSGFYEQYF; DNA: TGCAGTGCCAGCAGTCGCAGCGGGTTCTACGAGCAGTACTTC
V: TRBV29-1; D: NA; size: many; J: TRBJ1-1; CDR3: CSGGLGTNTEAFF; DNA: TGCAGCGGTGGCCTGGGTACGAACACTGAAGCTTTCTTT
V: TRBV10-3; D: NA; size: many; J: TRBJ2-5; CDR3: CAIRRNGQDDQYF; DNA: TGTGCCATCAGGAGAAATGGGCAGGATGACCAGTACTTC
V: TRBV25-1; D: TRBD1; size: NA; J: TRBJ1-2; CDR3: CASSESDREGYGYTF; DNA: TGTGCCAGCAGTGAATCGGACAGGGAGGGCTATGGCTACACCTTC
V: TRBV9; D: NA; size: NA; J: TRBJ1-1; CDR3: CASSPRQAFNTEAFF; DNA: TGTGCCAGCAGCCCCAGACAGGCCTTTAACACTGAAGCTTTCTTT
V: TRBV7-2; D: TRBD1; size: NA; J: TRBJ1-6; CDR3: CASSQRPGQPSRSYNSPLHF; DNA: TGTGCCAGCAGCCAGAGACCGGGACAGCCATCCCGCTCCTATAATTCACCCCTCCACTTT
V: TRBV2; D: TRBD1; size: many; J: TRBJ1-2; CDR3: CASSIGQVDGYTF; DNA: TGTGCCAGCAGCATTGGACAGGTCGATGGCTACACCTTC
V: TRBV12-3/TRBV12-4; D: TRBD1; size: NA; J: TRBJ1-3; CDR3: CASSNGQVGGNTIYF; DNA: TGTGCCAGCAGCAACGGACAGGTCGGCGGAAACACCATATATTTT
V: TRBV20-1; D: NA; size: NA; J: TRBJ1-1; CDR3: CSARDRGWDTLAPEAFF; DNA: TGCAGTGCTAGAGATCGGGGGTGGGACACCCTGGCCCCTGAAGCTTTCTTT
V: TRBV19; D: NA; size: few; J: TRBJ1-5; CDR3: CASVGGNQPQHF; DNA: TGTGCCAGTGTTGGGGGCAATCAGCCCCAGCATTTT
V: TRBV5-4; D: NA; size: NA; J: TRBJ1-3; CDR3: CASSLRQGLGNTIYF; DNA: TGTGCCAGCAGCTTGCGACAAGGCCTTGGAAACACCATATATTTT
V: TRBV6-1; D: TRBD1; size: NA; J: TRBJ1-3; CDR3: CASSQPGQVAGNTIYF; DNA: TGTGCCAGCAGCCAACCGGGACAGGTCGCTGGAAACACCATATATTTT
V: TRBV10-3; D: TRBD1; size: NA; J: TRBJ2-7; CDR3: CAISETGQGGEQYF; DNA: TGTGCCATCAGTGAGACGGGACAGGGGGGCGAGCAGTACTTC
V: TRBV7-2; D: TRBD2; size: few; J: TRBJ2-7; CDR3: CASSPYPRGGYEQYF; DNA: TGTGCCAGCAGCCCGTATCCGCGGGGGGGTTACGAGCAGTACTTC
V: TRBV7-8; D: TRBD1; size: many; J: TRBJ1-3; CDR3: CASRVDRAAGNTIYF; DNA: TGTGCCAGCAGGGTTGACAGGGCGGCTGGAAACACCATATATTTT
V: TRBV6-5; D: NA; size: many; J: TRBJ2-5; CDR3: CASRSTGRETQYF; DNA: TGTGCCAGCAGATCGACGGGGCGGGAGACCCAGTACTTC
V: TRBV2; D: NA; size: once; J: TRBJ2-6; CDR3: CASSEVLTF; DNA: TGTGCCAGCAGTGAAGTCCTGACTTTC
V: TRBV15; D: NA; size: NA; J: TRBJ1-1; CDR3: CATSSGQPRAFF; DNA: TGTGCCACCAGCAGTGGACAGCCGAGGGCTTTCTTT